A single TCR beta chain is shown here with its context. Across about two dozen US areas, participants ranged in age from 18 to 89 years. This sample was taken from a study of blood T cell repertoires in COVID-19. Turning to the study itself: From T cells, B-cell-depleted T cells, or PBMCs came the material, which was cDNA or gDNA.

The protocol was immunoSEQ multiplex PCR, while the TCRdb copy is restricted to in-frame clones and leaves out a portion. The sample records fewer than 300,000 clones, roughly 80% being singletons. Material for sequencing was PBMCs or T cells enriched from blood (not recorded which). This TCR came from a man aged 40-49 years who had been exposed to COVID-19.

CDR3 DNA sequence: TGTGCCAGCAGTATCAGTGACAATCAGCCCCAGCATTTT. Encoded protein: CASSISDNQPQHF. This chain uses TRBV28 with TRBJ1-5, with no clear D. The V gene lost 5 bases and the J gene lost 3 bases, with 8 bases spanning the gap. Germline V gene lookup returns CDR1 MDHEN and CDR2 SYDVKM. CDR3 length equals 13 residues.